The rows below give T cell receptor beta chains drawn from one sample of a study of blood T cell repertoires in COVID-19. Some clones are missing from TCRdb's copy, which holds only in-frame ones; the method was immunoSEQ multiplex PCR. The repertoire consists of over 75,000 clones, with nearly 90% occurring once and the leading ten covering 2.5% to 3.5%. The material sequenced was peripheral blood. The receptors were sampled from a woman at least 80 years old with acute or convalescent COVID-19. Each CDR3 is given with its conserved first and last residue. Fields, in order: J gene, clone size, V gene, D gene, CDR3 protein, CDR3 DNA. A D gene is named only where the DNA matches it firmly. Not every row has a clone size; where given, it reads once, few, many or a size class.

j_gene: TRBJ2-5; abundance: -; v_gene: TRBV5-1; d_gene: -; CDR3aa: CASSLGGTAGETQYF; CDR3nt: TGCGCCAGCAGCTTGGGCGGGACGGCAGGGGAGACCCAGTACTTC
j_gene: TRBJ2-1; abundance: -; v_gene: TRBV28; d_gene: TRBD2; CDR3aa: CASSSTGTRRYNEQFF; CDR3nt: TGTGCCAGCAGTTCAACCGGGACTAGAAGATACAATGAGCAGTTCTTC
j_gene: TRBJ2-3; abundance: -; v_gene: TRBV9; d_gene: -; CDR3aa: CASSVVADSTDTQYF; CDR3nt: TGTGCCAGCAGCGTAGTGGCGGATAGCACAGATACGCAGTATTTT
j_gene: TRBJ1-1; abundance: -; v_gene: TRBV7-2; d_gene: TRBD1; CDR3aa: CASSRGQGGTEAFF; CDR3nt: TGTGCCAGCAGCCGGGGACAGGGCGGCACTGAAGCTTTCTTT
j_gene: TRBJ1-2; abundance: -; v_gene: TRBV4-3; d_gene: -; CDR3aa: CASSQDPSGGGTGINYGYTF; CDR3nt: TGCGCCAGCAGCCAAGATCCGTCAGGAGGAGGGACCGGGATTAACTATGGCTACACCTTC
j_gene: TRBJ1-5; abundance: few; v_gene: TRBV2; d_gene: -; CDR3aa: CASSAGVKQPQHF; CDR3nt: TGTGCCAGCAGTGCAGGGGTCAAACAGCCCCAGCATTTT
j_gene: TRBJ1-6; abundance: -; v_gene: TRBV27; d_gene: TRBD1; CDR3aa: CASRWDRENNSPLHF; CDR3nt: TGTGCCAGCAGGTGGGACAGGGAGAATAATTCACCCCTCCACTTT
j_gene: TRBJ2-5; abundance: -; v_gene: TRBV19; d_gene: -; CDR3aa: CASKTGQETQYF; CDR3nt: TGTGCCAGCAAGACAGGACAAGAGACCCAGTACTTC
j_gene: TRBJ2-3; abundance: once; v_gene: TRBV30; d_gene: TRBD2; CDR3aa: CAWRLAGGTDTQYF; CDR3nt: TGTGCCTGGAGACTAGCGGGGGGCACAGATACGCAGTATTTT
j_gene: TRBJ2-5; abundance: -; v_gene: TRBV6-2/TRBV6-3; d_gene: -; CDR3aa: CASSLGLLPLETQYF; CDR3nt: TGTGCCAGCAGCCTCGGACTCCTCCCCCTAGAGACCCAGTACTTC
j_gene: TRBJ2-1; abundance: -; v_gene: TRBV3-1/TRBV3-2; d_gene: -; CDR3aa: CASSQVASSYNEQFF; CDR3nt: TGTGCCAGCAGCCAAGTGGCCAGCTCCTACAATGAGCAGTTCTTC
j_gene: TRBJ2-5; abundance: -; v_gene: TRBV5-5; d_gene: -; CDR3aa: CASSRVEEEGETQYF; CDR3nt: TGTGCCAGCAGCCGTGTCGAGGAGGAAGGAGAGACCCAGTACTTC
j_gene: TRBJ2-2; abundance: once; v_gene: TRBV18; d_gene: -; CDR3aa: CASSPLSRALINTGELFF; CDR3nt: TGTGCCAGCTCACCACTATCGCGAGCCCTCATCAACACCGGGGAGCTGTTTTTT
j_gene: TRBJ1-6; abundance: -; v_gene: TRBV7-9; d_gene: TRBD1; CDR3aa: CASSPGTGVGRTPLHF; CDR3nt: TGTGCCAGCAGCCCCGGGACAGGGGTTGGCCGGACACCCCTCCACTTT
j_gene: TRBJ1-2; abundance: -; v_gene: TRBV9; d_gene: -; CDR3aa: CASTGSAQAGGGYTF; CDR3nt: TGTGCCAGCACGGGTTCGGCCCAGGCAGGAGGTGGCTACACCTTC